Sequencing of this T cell receptor beta chain was carried out in a study of PD-1 and CTLA-4 blockade in melanoma. This table comes from immunoSEQ multiplex PCR, and its TCRdb copy is limited to in-frame clones, with some not included. This sample has approximately 17,000 clones; approximately 70% occur once, and the top ten carry less than 15%. The germline CDR1 and CDR2 sequences are SGHDN and FVKESK. This CDR3 comprises 14 residues. Trimming shortened V by 4 bases and J by 5 bases, and 14 bases separated the two germline ends. This TCR was recovered from a human donor with melanoma. The sequencing used CD8+ T cells from peripheral blood, collected from a patient given anti-PD-1 treatment. This chain links TRBV14 with TRBJ1-1, with unresolved D. The CDR3 DNA reads TGTGCCAGCAGCCGTGGAAGTGGAGGGACTGAAGCTTTCTTT. This sequence encodes CASSRGSGGTEAFF.